Each of the 15 T cell receptor beta chains below was sequenced from the same sample in a study of blood T cells in healthy people across ages. A second PCR, run for 7 to 11 cycles, used a sample-barcoded 5' primer plus a J-beta primer mix. MiXCR, run by TCRdb on the 5' RACE reads, gives a single entry per CDR3 protein. The data hold hundreds of thousands of distinct CDR3 sequences, with about 61% observed a single time. The specimen sequenced was blood. The receptors were gathered from a man aged 40-49 years in good health.

V gene TRBV10-3 combines with J gene TRBJ1-4; possibly TRBD1 for D (5 bases). From germline, CDR1 is ENHRY and CDR2 SYGVKD. V was shortened by 11 bases and J by 4 bases, with 17 bases between the two germline ends. The CDR3 loop spans 14 amino acids. The CDR3, as DNA: TGTGCCTCGACCCATGGGGGAAATAATGAAAAACTGTTTTTT. Encoded protein: CASTHGGNNEKLFF.

The chain has TRBV29-1 and TRBJ2-1; D is undetermined. The J call is in doubt because the DNA end fits TRBJ2-7 better. The CDR3 is made up of 14 amino acids. Looked up from germline, CDR1 is SQVTM and CDR2 is ANQGSEA. CDR3 coding DNA: TGCAGCGTCCTGAGCCTGTTCTCCTACAATGAGCAGTACTTC. Its translation is CSVLSLFSYNEQYF.

V is TRBV14 and J is TRBJ2-7; D not certain. Trimming took 1 base from V and 7 from J, leaving 5 bases between them. Per the germline V gene, CDR1 is SGHDN and CDR2 is FVKESK. The CDR3 is 11 residues long. The CDR3 region is CASSQVTEQYF. The CDR3 DNA follows: TGTGCCAGCAGCCAAGTGACTGAGCAGTACTTC.

There are a few counts of this clonotype. The J gene is TRBJ1-5, the V gene TRBV6-2 or TRBV6-3; the D is unclear. This CDR3 region has 15 residues. V lost 1 base, J lost 6 bases, and 13 bases lay in between. Germline assignment: CDR1 MNHEY and CDR2 SVGEGT. The chain's CDR3 is CASSYFIRSSQPQHF. CDR3 sequence (DNA): TGTGCCAGCAGTTACTTTATTAGGTCTTCTCAGCCCCAGCATTTT.

The chain combines TRBV5-1 with TRBJ2-3; no firm D call. V was pared by 0 bases and J by 7 bases, with 15 bases between. CDR3 length: 15 amino acids. Looked up from germline, CDR1 is SGHRS and CDR2 is YFSETQ. Here the CDR3 DNA reads TGCGCCAGCAGCTTGGCCGAAGGATTGTTGCATACGCAGTATTTT. Translation gives CASSLAEGLLHTQYF.

The chain combines TRBV10-2 with TRBJ2-5, with D perhaps TRBD2 (5 bases). The closer fit of TRBJ2-7 to the DNA end suggests the J call may be wrong. The CDR3 is made up of 12 amino acids. Germline V lookup: CDR1 WSHSY, CDR2 SAAADI. CDR3 coding DNA: TGCGCCAGCACCAACGGGGTCTACGAGCAGTACTTC. Translating gives CASTNGVYEQYF.

This chain joins TRBV9 and TRBJ2-5, with 9 bases fitting TRBD2. There are 16 residues in the CDR3. CDR1 SGDLS and CDR2 YYNGEE come from the germline V gene. Trimming at V came to 4 bases and at J to 2 bases, leaving 9 bases not matched to a gene. CDR3 coding DNA: TGTGCCAGCAGCCCCCCACTAGCGGGTCTTCAAGAGACCCAGTACTTC. Its protein product is CASSPPLAGLQETQYF.

This clonotype occurred a few times. The chain recombines TRBV4-3 with TRBJ2-1; the D gene is possibly TRBD2 (6 bases). Germline V gene sequence: CDR1 LGHNA, CDR2 YSLEER. The V end was cut by 3 bases, the J end by 8 bases, with 20 bases between. The CDR3 runs to 16 residues. CDR3 nucleotide sequence: TGCGCCAGCAGCCAGGGGGACGGGGGTAGCGGCCATGAGCAGTTCTTC. Its protein is CASSQGDGGSGHEQFF.

J is TRBJ2-3 and V is TRBV20-1; TRBD2 might be the D (6 bases). V was clipped by 0 bases and J by 0 bases, with 13 bases between them. The CDR3 consists of 16 residues. CDR1 and CDR2 from the germline V gene are DFQATT and SNEGSKA (reference sequence). The CDR3 coding sequence is TGCAGTGCTAGAGATAGGCGGGGACCTAGCACAGATACGCAGTATTTT. Its translation: CSARDRRGPSTDTQYF.

V and J are TRBV5-5 and TRBJ2-1; D gene uncertain. Near its end, the DNA agrees better with TRBJ2-7, so the J call may be wrong. The CDR3 is 15 residues long. Looked up from germline, CDR1 is SGHKS and CDR2 is YYEKEE (reference sequence). DNA of the CDR3: TGTGCCAGCAGCTTGGCCCAGTCCAGCTCCTACGAGCAGTACTTC. It translates to CASSLAQSSSYEQYF.

This chain uses TRBV27 with TRBJ2-3; tentatively, D is TRBD1 (6 bases). Trimming pared 5 bases from V and 6 bases from J, leaving 18 bases between. The CDR3 is 15 residues long. The germline V gene encodes CDR1 MNHEY and CDR2 SMNVEV (reference sequence). The CDR3 region has the DNA TGTGCCAGCAGTAACAGGGTGTCGGGTACGGATACGCAGTATTTT. This codes for CASSNRVSGTDTQYF.

Worth noting for this clonotype: The junction differs from germline at one of its ends, possibly a read error. The rearrangement uses TRBV6-5 and TRBJ2-6, with D possibly being TRBD1 (5 bases). The CDR3 length is 20 residues. Germline CDR1 and CDR2: MNHEY and SVGAGI. The CDR3 protein is CANSSFGRVGRVSGANVLTF. The CDR3 DNA reads as TGTGCCAACAGTTCTTTCGGAAGGGTGGGGCGAGTTTCTGGGGCCAACGTCCTGACTTTC.

The chain has TRBV20-1 and TRBJ2-5; 9 bases align to TRBD2. Germline trimming cut 6 bases from V and 7 bases from J; bases unmatched to any gene: 9. This CDR3 region has 13 residues. CDR1 is DFQATT and CDR2 is SNEGSKA in the germline V gene (reference sequence). CDR3 in amino acids: CSAMTSGDGTQYF. The CDR3, as DNA: TGCAGTGCCATGACTAGCGGTGATGGGACCCAGTACTTC.

This sequence joins TRBV20-1 and TRBJ2-2, with 7 bases matching TRBD1. Germline trimming cut 0 bases from V and 6 bases from J; bases unmatched to any gene: 10. The CDR3 runs 16 residues. Germline V CDR1 and CDR2: DFQATT, SNEGSKA (reference sequence). The CDR3 sequence is CSARDLRTGSSGELFF. The CDR3 bases are TGCAGTGCTAGAGATCTTAGGACAGGAAGTTCCGGGGAGCTGTTTTTT.

This clonotype showed up just once. The gene calls are TRBV3-1 and TRBJ2-1; D may be TRBD2 (8 bases). The CDR3 is made up of 17 amino acids. The germline gives CDR1 LGHDT, CDR2 YNNKEL (reference sequence). The V end was cut by 3 bases, the J end by 5 bases, with 20 bases between. The CDR3 here is CASSHEKGAGGHNEQFF. The CDR3 DNA sequence: TGTGCCAGCAGCCACGAGAAGGGGGCGGGAGGCCACAATGAGCAGTTCTTC.